This T cell receptor beta chain was profiled in a study of T-cell reconstitution after alpha-beta-depleted transplantation in children (dated by TCRdb to 2016 to 2018). Regarding the complete study: Using TCR repertoire profiling, the study followed T-cell immune reconstitution in a quantitative way in children after TCRalphabeta/CD19-depleted allogeneic hematopoietic cell transplantation. What the authors observed across the whole study: Over subsequent months, a decline in hyperexpanded clone frequencies was noted, and after one year, T-cell counts and TCRbeta diversity were mostly ascribed to newly produced T cells. About two months after transplant, the apparently early recovery of alphabetaT-cell counts reportedly depended on just several hundred clones that had expanded rapidly and came from non-depleted graft cells. In some patients, high TCRbeta diversity at day 60 was attributed to recipient T cells and intrathymic progenitors that had survived conditioning.

As concerns this clonotype: The antigen it binds to is not known. No much larger clone exists at a distance of one base, and base qualities are not known.

Sample treatment or condition, as interpreted from the label and publication: allogeneic hematopoietic cell transplantation with graft depleted of TCRalphabeta T cells and CD19 B cells. The children who served as transplant recipients had been given grafts of TCRalphabeta/CD19-depleted allogeneic hematopoietic cells. Preparation of the library involved PCR. TCRdb records Illumina HiSeq 2500 as the sequencer. TCR library preparation used molecular barcoding, with unique molecular identifiers applied to normalize quantification of the TCRbeta repertoire. TCRdb took the public reads, trimmed them with fastp at Q25, ran MiXCR for clone calling and kept in-frame beta chains. Here each entry gathers all rows of one CDR3 protein and keeps the most common genes and DNA. The sample table lists about 980,000 distinct CDR3 sequences, roughly 31% of them with a count of one. Roughly 31% of the sample comes from the top ten.

The cysteine opens and the phenylalanine closes a CDR3 of 16 amino acids. The DNA shown is the 48-base CDR3, in frame from base 1. Compared with germline, V lacks 5 bases and J lacks 3 bases; bases without a gene match: 10. From the germline V gene (reference sequence), CDR1 is LNHNV and CDR2 is YYDKDF. Source: PBMCs, mostly from graft donor cells, taken 360 days after TCRalphabeta/CD19-depleted stem cell transplant. This clonotype was sampled from a boy under two years old who had a stem cell transplant for SCID, so the T cells may come from the graft donor. The chain links TRBV15 with TRBJ2-3; 8 of the junction bases match TRBD2. At the DNA level, the sequence is TGTGCCACCAGCCCCCTCGGGGGCGGGAGGACAGATACGCAGTATTTT. It is translated as CATSPLGGGRTDTQYF.